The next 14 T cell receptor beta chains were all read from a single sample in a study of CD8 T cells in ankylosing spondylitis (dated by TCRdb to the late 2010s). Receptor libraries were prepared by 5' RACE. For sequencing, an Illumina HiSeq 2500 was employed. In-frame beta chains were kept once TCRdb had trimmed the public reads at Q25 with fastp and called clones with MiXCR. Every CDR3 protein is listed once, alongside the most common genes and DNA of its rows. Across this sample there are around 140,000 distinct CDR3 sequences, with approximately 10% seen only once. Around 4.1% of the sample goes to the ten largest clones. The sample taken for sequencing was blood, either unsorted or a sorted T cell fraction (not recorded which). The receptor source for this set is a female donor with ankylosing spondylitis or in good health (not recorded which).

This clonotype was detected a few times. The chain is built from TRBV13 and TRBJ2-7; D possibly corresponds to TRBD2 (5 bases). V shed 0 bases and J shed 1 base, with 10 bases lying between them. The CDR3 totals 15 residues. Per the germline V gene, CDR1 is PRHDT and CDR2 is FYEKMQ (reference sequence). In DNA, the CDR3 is TGTGCCAGCAGCTTAGGGGCGCCGGGGTCCTACGAGCAGTACTTC. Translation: CASSLGAPGSYEQYF.

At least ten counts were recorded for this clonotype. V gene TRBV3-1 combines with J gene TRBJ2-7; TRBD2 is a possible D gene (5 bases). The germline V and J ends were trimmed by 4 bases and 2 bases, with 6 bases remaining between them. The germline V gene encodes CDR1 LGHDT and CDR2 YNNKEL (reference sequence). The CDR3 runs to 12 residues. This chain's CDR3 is CASSPTTYEQYF. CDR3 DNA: TGTGCCAGCAGCCCGACTACCTACGAGCAGTACTTC.

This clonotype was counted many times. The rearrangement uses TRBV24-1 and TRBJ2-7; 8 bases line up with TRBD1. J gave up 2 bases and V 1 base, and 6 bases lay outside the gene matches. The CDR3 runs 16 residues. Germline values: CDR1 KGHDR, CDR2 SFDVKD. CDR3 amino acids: CATSDFSRTGTYEQYF. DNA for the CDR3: TGTGCCACCAGTGATTTTTCCCGGACAGGGACCTACGAGCAGTACTTC.

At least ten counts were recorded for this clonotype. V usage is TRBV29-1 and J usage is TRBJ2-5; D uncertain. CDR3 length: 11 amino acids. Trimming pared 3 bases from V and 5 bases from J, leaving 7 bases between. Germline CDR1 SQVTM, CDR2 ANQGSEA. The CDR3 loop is CSVDLTETQYF. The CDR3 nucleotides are TGCAGCGTTGATCTGACTGAGACCCAGTACTTC. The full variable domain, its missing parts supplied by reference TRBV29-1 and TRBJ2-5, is SAVISQKPSRDICQRGTSLTIQCQVDSQVTMMFWYRQQPGQSLTLIATANQGSEATYESGFVIDKFPISRPNLTFSTLTVSNMSPEDSSIYLCSVDLTETQYFGPGTRLLVL.

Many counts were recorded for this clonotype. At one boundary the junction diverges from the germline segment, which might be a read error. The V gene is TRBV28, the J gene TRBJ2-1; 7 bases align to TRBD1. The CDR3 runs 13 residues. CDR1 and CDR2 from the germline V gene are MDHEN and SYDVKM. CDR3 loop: CASSQPDRALANF. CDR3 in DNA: TGTGCCAGCAGTCAACCCGACAGGGCCCTGGCCAACTTC.

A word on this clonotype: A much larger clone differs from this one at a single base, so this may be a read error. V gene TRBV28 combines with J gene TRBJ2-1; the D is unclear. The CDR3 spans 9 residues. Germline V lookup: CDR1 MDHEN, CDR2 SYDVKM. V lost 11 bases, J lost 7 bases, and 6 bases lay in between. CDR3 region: CARLNEQFF. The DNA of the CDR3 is TGTGCCCGTTTAAATGAGCAGTTCTTC.

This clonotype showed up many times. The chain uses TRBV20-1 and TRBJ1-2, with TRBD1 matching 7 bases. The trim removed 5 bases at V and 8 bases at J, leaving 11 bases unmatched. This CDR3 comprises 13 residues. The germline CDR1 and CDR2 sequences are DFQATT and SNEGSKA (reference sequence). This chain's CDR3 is CSAPPADRAGYTF. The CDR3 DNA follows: TGCAGTGCTCCACCGGCAGACAGGGCCGGCTACACCTTC.

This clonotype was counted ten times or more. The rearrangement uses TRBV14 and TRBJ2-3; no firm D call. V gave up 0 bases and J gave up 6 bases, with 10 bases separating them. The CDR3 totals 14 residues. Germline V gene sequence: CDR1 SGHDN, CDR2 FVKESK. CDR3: CASSQERWTDTQYF. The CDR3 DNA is TGTGCCAGCAGCCAAGAGAGGTGGACGGATACGCAGTATTTT. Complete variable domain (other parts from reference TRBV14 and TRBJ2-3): EAGVTQFPSHSVIEKGQTVTLRCDPISGHDNLYWYRRVMGKEIKFLLHFVKESKQDESGMPNNRFLAERTGGTYSTLKVQPAELEDSGVYFCASSQERWTDTQYFGPGTRLTVL.

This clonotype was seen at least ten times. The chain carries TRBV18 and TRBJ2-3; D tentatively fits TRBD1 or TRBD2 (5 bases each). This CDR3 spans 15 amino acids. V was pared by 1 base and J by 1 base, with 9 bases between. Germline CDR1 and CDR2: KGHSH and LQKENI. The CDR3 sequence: CASSPQGRRTDTQYF. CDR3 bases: TGTGCCAGCTCACCACAGGGACGTCGCACAGATACGCAGTATTTT.

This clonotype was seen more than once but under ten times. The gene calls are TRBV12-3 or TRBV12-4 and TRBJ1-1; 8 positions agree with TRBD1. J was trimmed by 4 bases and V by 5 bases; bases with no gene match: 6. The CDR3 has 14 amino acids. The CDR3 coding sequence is TGTGCCAGCAGTCCTCAGGGGGCGCGCACTGAAGCTTTCTTT. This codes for CASSPQGARTEAFF.

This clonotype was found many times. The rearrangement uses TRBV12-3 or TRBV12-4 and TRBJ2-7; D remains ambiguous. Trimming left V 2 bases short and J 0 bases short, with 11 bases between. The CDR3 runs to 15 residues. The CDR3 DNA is TGTGCCAGCAGTTTATACTGGAAGAGCTCCTACGAGCAGTACTTC. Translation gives CASSLYWKSSYEQYF.

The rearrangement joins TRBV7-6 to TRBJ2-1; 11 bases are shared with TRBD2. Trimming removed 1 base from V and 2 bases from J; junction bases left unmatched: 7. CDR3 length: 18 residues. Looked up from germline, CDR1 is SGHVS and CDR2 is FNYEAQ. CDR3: CASSLGGTSGRPYNEQFF. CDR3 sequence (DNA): TGTGCCAGCAGCTTAGGGGGGACTAGCGGCCGTCCCTACAATGAGCAGTTCTTC.

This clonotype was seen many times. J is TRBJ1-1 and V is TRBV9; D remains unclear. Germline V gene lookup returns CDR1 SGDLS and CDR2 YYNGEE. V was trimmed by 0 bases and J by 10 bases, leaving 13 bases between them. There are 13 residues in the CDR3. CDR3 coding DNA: TGTGCCAGCAGCGTAGCCCCCTTAAGTGGAGCTTTCTTT. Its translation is CASSVAPLSGAFF.

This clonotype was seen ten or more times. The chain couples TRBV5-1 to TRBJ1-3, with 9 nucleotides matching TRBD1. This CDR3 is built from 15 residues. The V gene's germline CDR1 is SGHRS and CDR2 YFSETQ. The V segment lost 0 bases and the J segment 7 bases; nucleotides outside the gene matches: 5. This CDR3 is CASSLGQGETNTIYF. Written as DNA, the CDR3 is TGCGCCAGCAGCTTGGGACAGGGGGAGACGAACACCATATATTTT. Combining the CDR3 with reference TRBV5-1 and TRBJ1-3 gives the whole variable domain KAGVTQTPRYLIKTRGQQVTLSCSPISGHRSVSWYQQTPGQGLQFLFEYFSETQRNKGNFPGRFSGRQFSNSRSEMNVSTLELGDSALYLCASSLGQGETNTIYFGEGSWLTVV.